What follows are 18 T cell receptor beta chains derived from one specimen sequenced in a study of blood T cell repertoires in COVID-19. Libraries were prepared by immunoSEQ multiplex PCR; TCRdb keeps only in-frame clonotypes and omits some of them. Here the sample spans 100,000 to 150,000 clones, approximately 86% being singletons. Material: PBMCs or T cells enriched from blood (not recorded which). The receptors were gathered from a woman in her 50s who had recovered from COVID-19.

This rearrangement joins TRBV19 to TRBJ1-5, with TRBD1 identical over 10 bases. The length of the CDR3 is 13 residues. V trimming: 5 bases; J trimming: 9 bases; junction bases outside the gene matches: 4. Germline CDR1 LNHDA, CDR2 SQIVND (reference sequence). The CDR3 DNA follows: TGTGCCAGTAGTTTGGGACAGGGGAGGCCCCAGCATTTT. Residues: CASSLGQGRPQHF.

This clone has a handful of counts. The chain recombines TRBV30 with TRBJ2-7; D is perhaps TRBD2 (5 bases). The CDR3 length is 13 residues. Germline CDR1 reads GTSNPN; CDR2 reads SVGIG (reference sequence). V lost 3 bases and J 0 bases, leaving 9 bases between the germline ends. The CDR3 protein is CAWSVGGSYEQYF. The CDR3 coding sequence is TGTGCCTGGAGCGTCGGAGGCTCCTACGAGCAGTACTTC.

A few counts support this clone. The V call is TRBV2, the J call TRBJ1-5; 7 bases align to TRBD1. V gave up 6 bases and J gave up 4 bases; unmatched junction bases: 12. Germline V gene sequence: CDR1 SNHLY, CDR2 FYNNEI. The CDR3 is made up of 16 amino acids. The CDR3 bases are TGTGCCAGCAGAGAGAGAGGGACAGCCTATAATCAGCCCCAGCATTTT. Amino acids: CASRERGTAYNQPQHF.

V and J are TRBV5-6 and TRBJ2-7; 10 bases agree with TRBD1. CDR1 is SGHDT and CDR2 is YYEEEE in the germline V gene. V shed 0 bases and J 5 bases; nucleotides not matched to a gene: 11. This CDR3 contains 17 residues. The CDR3 spells CASSLGGLTGGKHEQYF. The CDR3 coding sequence is TGTGCCAGCAGCTTGGGTGGTTTGACAGGGGGCAAACACGAGCAGTACTTC.

This clone was seen once. J is TRBJ1-2 and V is TRBV7-3; D unclear. The CDR3 consists of 16 residues. Germline CDR1 SGHTA, CDR2 FQGTGA. Trimming shortened V by 0 bases and J by 5 bases, and 16 bases separated the two germline ends. This CDR3 reads CASSLTYQDEVYGYTF. CDR3 sequence (DNA): TGTGCCAGCAGCTTAACGTATCAAGACGAGGTATATGGCTACACCTTC.

This sequence joins TRBV3-1 (or the pseudogene TRBV3-2) and TRBJ2-1; 11 nucleotides align to TRBD2. The CDR3 sequence is 15 residues long. The ends lost 11 bases at V and 8 bases at J; junction bases unmatched: 14. Germline CDR1 reads LGHDT; CDR2 reads YNNKEL (reference sequence). CDR3 in amino acids: CAGTVRLAGRDEQFF. Here the CDR3 DNA reads TGTGCCGGAACCGTCCGACTAGCGGGGAGGGATGAGCAGTTCTTC.

V usage is TRBV10-3 and J usage is TRBJ2-7; 8 bases line up with TRBD1. The CDR3 consists of 15 residues. The germline V gene has CDR1 ENHRY and CDR2 SYGVKD. V trimming: 6 bases; J trimming: 0 bases; junction bases outside the gene matches: 7. CDR3 sequence (DNA): TGTGCCATCAGCCCGGACAGGGCCGGCTCCTACGAGCAGTACTTC. It specifies CAISPDRAGSYEQYF.

This clone was seen only once. The chain carries TRBV7-8 and TRBJ2-7, with 10 positions matching TRBD2. Germline V lookup: CDR1 SGHVS, CDR2 FQNEAQ. V lost 1 base, J lost 6 bases, and 0 bases stayed unmatched. The CDR3 loop spans 13 amino acids. The CDR3 nucleotides read TGTGCCAGCAGCTTAGGACTAGCGGGCGAGCAGTACTTC. Its protein product is CASSLGLAGEQYF. Variable domain in full (rest from reference TRBV7-8 and TRBJ2-7): GAGVSQSPRYKVAKRGQDVALRCDPISGHVSLFWYQQALGQGPEFLTYFQNEAQLDKSGLPSDRFFAERPEGSVSTLKIQRTQQEDSAVYLCASSLGLAGEQYFGPGTRLTVT.

This chain joins TRBV19 and TRBJ2-7; 7 nucleotides line up with TRBD1. V lost 2 bases to trimming and J lost 4 bases; unmatched junction nucleotides: 5. In germline, CDR1 is LNHDA, CDR2 SQIVND (reference sequence). This CDR3 is built from 14 residues. CDR3 amino acids: CASSIIAGGYEQYF. CDR3 DNA: TGTGCCAGTAGTATAATTGCAGGGGGATACGAGCAGTACTTC.

The CDR3 sequence: CATSSADRGRTEAFF. CDR3 nucleotides: TGTGCCACCAGCAGTGCCGACAGGGGGCGAACTGAAGCTTTCTTT. The rearrangement joins TRBV15 to TRBJ1-1, with 10 bases matching TRBD1. This CDR3 has 15 amino acids. The J segment lost 5 bases and the V segment lost 3 bases, leaving 6 bases of the junction unmatched. Germline V gene sequence: CDR1 LNHNV, CDR2 YYDKDF (reference sequence).

This clone was detected a few times. The V call is TRBV27, the J call TRBJ1-5; no clear D. CDR3 length: 13 amino acids. The V end lost 3 bases, the J end lost 1 base, and 4 bases lay between the germline ends. Germline V gene lookup returns CDR1 MNHEY and CDR2 SMNVEV (reference sequence). The CDR3 sequence is CASSFQSNQPQHF. The DNA of the CDR3 is TGTGCCAGCAGTTTTCAGAGCAATCAGCCCCAGCATTTT.

The rearrangement uses TRBV29-1 and TRBJ1-1; 8 positions match TRBD1. The CDR3 is made up of 13 amino acids. Looked up from germline, CDR1 is SQVTM and CDR2 is ANQGSEA. V lost 7 bases, J lost 0 bases, and 4 bases stayed unmatched. The CDR3 reads CSARQGLNTEAFF. In DNA, the CDR3 is TGCAGCGCCCGACAGGGGTTGAACACTGAAGCTTTCTTT.

The chain carries TRBV11-2 and TRBJ2-3, with 12 bases aligning to TRBD2. J was trimmed by 4 bases and V by 7 bases; bases with no gene match: 9. This CDR3 has 16 residues. The germline V gene has CDR1 SGHAT and CDR2 FQNNGV. The CDR3, as DNA: TGTGCCAGCACCGATCTAGCGGGGGGGCCCGCAGATACGCAGTATTTT. This encodes CASTDLAGGPADTQYF.

This rearrangement joins TRBV19 to TRBJ2-2; D might be TRBD1 (6 bases). This CDR3 has 13 residues. Deletions cut 9 bases from V and 5 bases from J, with 13 bases between. CDR1 is LNHDA and CDR2 is SQIVND in the germline V gene (reference sequence). The CDR3 loop is CASFSRGTGELFF. For the CDR3, the DNA is TGTGCCAGCTTCTCTAGGGGGACCGGGGAGCTGTTTTTT. Full variable domain (missing parts from reference TRBV19 and TRBJ2-2): DGGITQSPKYLFRKEGQNVTLSCEQNLNHDAMYWYRQDPGQGLRLIYYSQIVNDFQKGDIAEGYSVSREKKESFPLTVTSAQKNPTAFYLCASFSRGTGELFFGEGSRLTVL.

The genes are TRBV7-2 and TRBJ2-7; the D is unclear. Germline CDR1 SGHTA, CDR2 FQGNSA. V was shortened by 6 bases and J by 2 bases, with 11 bases between the two germline ends. CDR3 size: 13 residues. Here the CDR3 reads CASSLPPAYEQYF. The CDR3, as DNA: TGTGCCAGCAGTCTACCCCCGGCCTACGAGCAGTACTTC.

The chain couples TRBV10-3 to TRBJ2-1; TRBD2 matches 12 bases. The CDR3 has 15 residues. Germline lookup yields CDR1 ENHRY and CDR2 SYGVKD. Trimming removed 4 bases from V and 8 bases from J; junction bases left unmatched: 6. CDR3 amino acids: CAISAPTSGGDEQFF. Written as DNA, the CDR3 is TGTGCCATCAGTGCCCCGACTAGCGGGGGAGATGAGCAGTTCTTC.

CDR3 nucleotides: TGTGCCAGCAGCACCGGGACTACCTACACCGGGGAGCTGTTTTTT. It specifies CASSTGTTYTGELFF. The J gene is TRBJ2-2, the V gene TRBV5-5, with 7 bases fitting TRBD2. This CDR3 is built from 15 residues. The trim removed 4 bases at V and 3 bases at J, leaving 6 bases unmatched. Germline V lookup: CDR1 SGHKS, CDR2 YYEKEE (reference sequence).

This clone has a single count. This chain uses TRBV5-6 with TRBJ1-4; unclear D gene. CDR3 length: 12 residues. Germline CDR1 reads SGHDT; CDR2 reads YYEEEE. Trimming stripped 5 bases from V and 1 base from J, with 3 bases between. CDR3 nucleotide sequence: TGTGCCAGCAGTAGAACTAATGAAAAACTGTTTTTT. It is translated as CASSRTNEKLFF.